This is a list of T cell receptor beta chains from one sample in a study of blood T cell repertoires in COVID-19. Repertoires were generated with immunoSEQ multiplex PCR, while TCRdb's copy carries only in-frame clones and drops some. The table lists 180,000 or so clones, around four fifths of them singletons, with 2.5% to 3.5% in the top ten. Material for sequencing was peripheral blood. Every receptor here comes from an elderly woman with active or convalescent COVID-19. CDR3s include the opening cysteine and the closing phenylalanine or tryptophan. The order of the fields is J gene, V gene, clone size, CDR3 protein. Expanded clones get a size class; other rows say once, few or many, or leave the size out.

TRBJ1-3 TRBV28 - CASRRDRSSGNTIYF
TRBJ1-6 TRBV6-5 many CASRLGQGFSPLHF
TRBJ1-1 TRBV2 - CASSETGYMNTEAFF
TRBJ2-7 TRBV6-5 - CASRLTGTGVEQYF
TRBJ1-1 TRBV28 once CASSSPPLWAFF
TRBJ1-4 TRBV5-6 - CASSFRNNEKLFF
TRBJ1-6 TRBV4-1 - CASSQPGNSPLHF
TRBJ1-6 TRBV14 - CASSQDAGGSWYSPLHF
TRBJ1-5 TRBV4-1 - CASSLGGVAQPQHF
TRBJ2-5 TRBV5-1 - CASRTGGQETQYF
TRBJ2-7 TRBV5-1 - CASSLGQGVHEQYF
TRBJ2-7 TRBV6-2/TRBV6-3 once CASSPSVPYEQYF
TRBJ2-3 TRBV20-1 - CSASGDRVRDTQYF
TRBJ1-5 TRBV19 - CASSFTLGTGGWSNQPQHF
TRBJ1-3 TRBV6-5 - CASSYSNRFSGNTIYF
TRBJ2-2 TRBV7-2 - CASSVSGGAITGELFF
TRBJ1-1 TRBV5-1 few CASSHGTGGANTEAFF
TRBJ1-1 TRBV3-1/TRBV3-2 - CASSRTGAVNTEAFF
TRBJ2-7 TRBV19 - CASSKDRPGDYEQYF
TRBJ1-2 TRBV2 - CASSESGVRGYTF
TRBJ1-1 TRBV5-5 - CASSFTRDTEAFF
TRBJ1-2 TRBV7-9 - CASSLPRTGAAGYGYTF
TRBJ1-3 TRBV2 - CASSEASGHSGNTIYF
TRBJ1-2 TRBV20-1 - CSARRGGYTF
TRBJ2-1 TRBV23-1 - CASSQKDRVLYNEQFF
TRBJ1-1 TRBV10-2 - CASSGMTATEAFF
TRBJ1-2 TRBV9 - CASSVDPSTGGYTF
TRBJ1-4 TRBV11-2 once CASSLSLGPRGEKLFF
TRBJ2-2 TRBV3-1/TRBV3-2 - CASSHRGDGELFF